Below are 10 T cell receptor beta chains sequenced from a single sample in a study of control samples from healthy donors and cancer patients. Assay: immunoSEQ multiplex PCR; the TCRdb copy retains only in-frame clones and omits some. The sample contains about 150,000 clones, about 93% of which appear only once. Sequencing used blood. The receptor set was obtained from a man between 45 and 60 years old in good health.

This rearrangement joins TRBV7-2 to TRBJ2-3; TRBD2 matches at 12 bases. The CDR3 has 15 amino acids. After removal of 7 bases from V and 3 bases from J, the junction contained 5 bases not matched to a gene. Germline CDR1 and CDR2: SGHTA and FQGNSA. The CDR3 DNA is TGTGCCAGCACTAGCGGGAGGGATTGGACAGATACGCAGTATTTT. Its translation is CASTSGRDWTDTQYF. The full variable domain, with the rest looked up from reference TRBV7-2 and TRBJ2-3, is GAGVSQSPSNKVTEKGKDVELRCDPISGHTALYWYRQSLGQGLEFLIYFQGNSAPDKSGLPSDRFSAERTGGSVSTLTIQRTQQEDSAVYLCASTSGRDWTDTQYFGPGTRLTVL.

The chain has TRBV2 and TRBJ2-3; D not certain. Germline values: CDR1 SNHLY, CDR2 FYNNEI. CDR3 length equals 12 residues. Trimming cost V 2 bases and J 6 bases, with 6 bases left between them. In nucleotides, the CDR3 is TGTGCCAGCAGTGAATTCCGGGATACGCAGTATTTT. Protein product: CASSEFRDTQYF. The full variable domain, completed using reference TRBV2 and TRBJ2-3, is EPEVTQTPSHQVTQMGQEVILRCVPISNHLYFYWYRQILGQKVEFLVSFYNNEISEKSEIFDDQFSVERPDGSNFTLKIRSTKLEDSAMYFCASSEFRDTQYFGPGTRLTVL.

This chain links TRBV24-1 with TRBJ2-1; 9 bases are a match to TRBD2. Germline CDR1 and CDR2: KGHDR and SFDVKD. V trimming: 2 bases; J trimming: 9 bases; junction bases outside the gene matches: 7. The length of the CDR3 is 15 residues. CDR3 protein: CATSDSGLATIEQFF. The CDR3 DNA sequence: TGTGCCACCAGTGATTCGGGACTAGCTACCATTGAGCAGTTCTTC.

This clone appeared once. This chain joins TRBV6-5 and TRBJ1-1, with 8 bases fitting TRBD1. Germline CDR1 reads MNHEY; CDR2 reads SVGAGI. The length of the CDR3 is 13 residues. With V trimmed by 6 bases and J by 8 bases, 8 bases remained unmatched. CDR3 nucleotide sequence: TGTGCCAGCAGGATGCAGGGGGCAAGGGAAGCTTTCTTT. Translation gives CASRMQGAREAFF.

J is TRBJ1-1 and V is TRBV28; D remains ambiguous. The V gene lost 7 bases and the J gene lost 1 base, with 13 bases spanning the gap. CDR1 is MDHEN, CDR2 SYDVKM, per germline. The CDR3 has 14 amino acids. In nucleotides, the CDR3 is TGTGCCAGCACCACCTCCCATGGGAACACTGAAGCTTTCTTT. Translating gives CASTTSHGNTEAFF.

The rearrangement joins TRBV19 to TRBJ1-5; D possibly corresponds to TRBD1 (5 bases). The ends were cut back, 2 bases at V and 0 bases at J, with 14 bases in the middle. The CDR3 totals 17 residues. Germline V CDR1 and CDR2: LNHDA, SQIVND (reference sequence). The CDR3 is CASSILQAKTSNQPQHF. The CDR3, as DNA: TGTGCCAGTAGTATATTACAGGCGAAGACTAGCAATCAGCCCCAGCATTTT.

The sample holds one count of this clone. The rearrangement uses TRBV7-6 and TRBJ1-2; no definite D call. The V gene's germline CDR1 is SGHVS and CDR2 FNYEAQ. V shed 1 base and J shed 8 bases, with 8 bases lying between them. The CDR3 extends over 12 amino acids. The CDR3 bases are TGTGCCAGCAGCTTAGAACCTGGAGGCTACACCTTC. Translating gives CASSLEPGGYTF.

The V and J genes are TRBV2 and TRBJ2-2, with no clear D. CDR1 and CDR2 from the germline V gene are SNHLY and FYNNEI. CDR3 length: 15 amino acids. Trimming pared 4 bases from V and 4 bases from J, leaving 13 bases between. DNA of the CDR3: TGTGCCAGCAGTGTACTGGACCGACCCACCGGGGAGCTGTTTTTT. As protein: CASSVLDRPTGELFF. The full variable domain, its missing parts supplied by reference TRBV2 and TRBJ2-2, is EPEVTQTPSHQVTQMGQEVILRCVPISNHLYFYWYRQILGQKVEFLVSFYNNEISEKSEIFDDQFSVERPDGSNFTLKIRSTKLEDSAMYFCASSVLDRPTGELFFGEGSRLTVL.

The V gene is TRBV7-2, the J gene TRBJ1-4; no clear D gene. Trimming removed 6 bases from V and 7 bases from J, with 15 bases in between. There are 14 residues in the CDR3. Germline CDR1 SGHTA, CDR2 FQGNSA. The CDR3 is CASSIQHPLEKLFF. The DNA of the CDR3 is TGTGCCAGCAGTATTCAACATCCCCTTGAAAAACTGTTTTTT.

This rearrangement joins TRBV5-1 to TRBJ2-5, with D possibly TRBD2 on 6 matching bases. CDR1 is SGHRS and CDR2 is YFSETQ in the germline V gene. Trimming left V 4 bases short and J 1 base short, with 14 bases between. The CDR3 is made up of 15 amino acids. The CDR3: CASSPRGGIQETQYF. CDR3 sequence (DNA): TGCGCCAGCAGCCCGCGGGGCGGCATCCAAGAGACCCAGTACTTC.